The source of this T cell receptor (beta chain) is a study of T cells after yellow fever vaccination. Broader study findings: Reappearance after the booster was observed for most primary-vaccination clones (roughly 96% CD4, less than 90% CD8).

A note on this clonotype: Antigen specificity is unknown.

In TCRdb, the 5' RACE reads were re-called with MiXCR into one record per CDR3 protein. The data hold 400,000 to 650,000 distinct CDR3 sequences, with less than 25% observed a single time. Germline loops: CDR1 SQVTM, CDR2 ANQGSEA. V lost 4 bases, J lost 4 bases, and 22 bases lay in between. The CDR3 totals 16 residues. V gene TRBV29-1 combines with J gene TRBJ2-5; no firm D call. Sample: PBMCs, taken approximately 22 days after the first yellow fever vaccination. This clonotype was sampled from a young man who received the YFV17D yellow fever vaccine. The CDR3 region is CSVVLPSTLSRETQYF. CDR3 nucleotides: TGCAGCGTTGTTCTCCCCTCAACCCTCAGTCGAGAGACCCAGTACTTC.